This entry features one T cell receptor (beta chain) sequence. This CDR3 is built from 13 residues. CDR1 SGHAT and CDR2 FQDESV come from the germline V gene (reference sequence). Trimming took 0 bases from V and 7 from J, leaving 9 bases between them. The data were obtained in a study of blood T cell repertoires in COVID-19. As handled by the study authors: Estimates of nucleated cell counts were drawn from the amplification of reference gene primers. Clones were sequenced by immunoSEQ multiplex PCR, and TCRdb holds only the in-frame ones, with some missing. V, J and clone size were drawn from that table, and D and trimming were deduced from the DNA. The sample records under 150,000 clones, less than 90% being singletons.

Material for sequencing was peripheral blood. The sequence was collected from a human donor in a cohort sampled during active COVID-19. The chain recombines TRBV11-1 with TRBJ1-1; D uncertain. CDR3 nucleotides: TGTGCCAGCAGCTTAGCGCGGCAGAATGAAGCTTTCTTT. Its translation: CASSLARQNEAFF.